This entry describes one T cell receptor (beta chain). Its antigen is unknown. This entry is derived from a study of T cell responses to AZD1222 COVID-19 vaccine. In the study overall: Second doses were pooled across both intervals (about 4 or about 12 weeks). Study-level points and caveats: At baseline, just five to seven AZD1222 recipients tested seropositive. Clonal diversity was possibly underestimated, and white British individuals and females predominated among donors. Across spike, vaccine-associated CD4 TCRs were found, dominant at 160-218 and 743-854.

The repertoire was sequenced with immunoSEQ multiplex PCR; TCRdb's copy has only in-frame clones and lacks some. Among some 140,000 clones listed, 90% were seen once. The TCR sequence derives from an adult in good health. The sequencing used peripheral blood, collected on day 0 of AZD1222 vaccination.

CDR3 sequence reads: CAWSVEQEAFF. In DNA, the CDR3 is TGTGCCTGGAGTGTAGAACAGGAAGCTTTCTTT. The genes are TRBV30 and TRBJ1-1; D ambiguous. Trimming took off 0 bases at V and 8 bases at J, with 7 bases between the two ends. The germline V gene encodes CDR1 GTSNPN and CDR2 SVGIG (reference sequence). The CDR3 sequence is 11 residues long.